A single sample is the source of the 11 T cell receptor beta chains below, sequenced in a study of CXCR3-negative and CXCR3-positive naive CD8 T cells. Study-wide findings and caveats: CXCR3-positive naive cells carried more hydrophobic TRB CDR3s than CXCR3-negative ones.

The authors made the TRB cDNA libraries by 5' RACE using UMI labels. TCRdb reprocessed the 5' RACE reads, with one entry per CDR3 protein and no DNA. The sample holds around 120,000 distinct CDR3 sequences. These TCRs are of unknown antigen specificity. Input material: naive CXCR3+ CD8+ T cells from blood. Subset in this sample: CD45RO-CCR7+CD27+CD95- naive CD8+ T cells expressing CXCR3 (TNR3+). The receptors derive from a human donor in good health. Some clones in this sample may be carry-over from other donors' samples.

The chain couples TRBV20-1 to TRBJ1-4; TCRdb's assignment of TRBD1 cannot be checked, as there is no DNA. The CDR3 is 14 amino acids. CDR1 and CDR2 from the germline V gene are DFQATT and SNEGSKA (reference sequence). The CDR3 sequence is CSASPTGLNEKLFF.

The chain is built from TRBV28 and TRBJ1-2; TCRdb outputs TRBD1, but without DNA this stays unchecked. This CDR3 region has 13 residues. Per germline, CDR1 MDHEN and CDR2 SYDVKM. CDR3 amino acids: CASRNRDDYGYTF.

The genes are TRBV6-5 and TRBJ2-3; TCRdb lists TRBD2, though no DNA is available to test this call. The CDR3 loop spans 17 amino acids. Germline loops: CDR1 MNHEY, CDR2 SVGAGI. The CDR3 sequence: CASSYSVLAGDADTQYF.

The V call is TRBV6-5, the J call TRBJ2-1. Germline V gives CDR1 MNHEY, CDR2 SVGAGI. The CDR3 spans 15 residues. CDR3 in amino acids: CASSHTQNSYNEQFF.

The chain links TRBV29-1 to TRBJ2-7; the D gene TCRdb calls, TRBD2, cannot be checked with no DNA. CDR1 SQVTM and CDR2 ANQGSEA come from the germline V gene. CDR3 size: 13 residues. The CDR3 here is CSVEKGEGYEQYF.

The chain joins TRBV12-3 or TRBV12-4 to TRBJ1-4; TCRdb reports TRBD1, a call that lacks DNA to check it against. The CDR3 is 14 residues long. This CDR3 reads CASSSTGSGEKLFF.

The V call is TRBV27, the J call TRBJ1-1; TCRdb reports TRBD1, a call that lacks DNA to check it against. Germline V gene lookup returns CDR1 MNHEY and CDR2 SMNVEV (reference sequence). CDR3 length: 13 residues. The chain's CDR3 is CASRGIMNTEAFF.

The V and J genes are TRBV12-3 or TRBV12-4 and TRBJ2-1; TCRdb lists TRBD2, though no DNA is available to test this call. The CDR3 is made up of 15 amino acids. CDR3 residues: CASSLPGLAANEQFF.

The CDR3 loop reads CASSEHTSGQGNGYTF. This chain joins TRBV10-2 and TRBJ1-2; there is no DNA to check the TCRdb D call of TRBD1. In germline, CDR1 is WSHSY, CDR2 SAAADI. This CDR3 is built from 16 residues.

The rearrangement joins TRBV7-3 to TRBJ2-2. This CDR3 comprises 15 residues. The V gene's germline CDR1 is SGHTA and CDR2 FQGTGA. The CDR3 loop is CASSPTAVNTGELFF.

The V gene is TRBV9, the J gene TRBJ2-7. Germline loops: CDR1 SGDLS, CDR2 YYNGEE. The CDR3 is 12 residues long. The CDR3: CASSVGTGEQYF.